This TCR beta chain was sequenced in a study of T cell responses to AZD1222 COVID-19 vaccine. Regarding the study as a whole: Baseline antibody screening turned up just six seropositive AZD1222 recipients. Per reports, nearly half of all spike-specific TCRs target regions that are unmutated in variants. Two AZD1222 administrations were followed by greater Spike-specific TCR breadth and depth.

The data were produced by immunoSEQ multiplex PCR, yet TCRdb's version contains in-frame clones alone and is incomplete. The table lists some 69,000 clones, about four fifths of them singletons. In regard to this clone: Its antigen is unidentified.

The junction had 8 bases not matched to a gene; V was cut back by 8 bases and J by 8 bases. Germline assignment: CDR1 MNHEY and CDR2 SMNVEV (reference sequence). The CDR3 loop spans 12 amino acids. Second doses at about 4 or about 12 weeks were pooled. The chain couples TRBV27 to TRBJ1-2, with TRBD1 identical over 7 bases. The sample was peripheral blood, taken 28 days after the second AZD1222 dose. This TCR was sampled from an adult who received the AZD1222 COVID-19 vaccine. Here the CDR3 reads CASGTGAWGYTF. Here the CDR3 DNA reads TGTGCCAGCGGAACAGGGGCTTGGGGCTACACCTTC.